The following is a T cell receptor beta chain sequence with its context. This sample was taken from a study of blood T cell repertoires in COVID-19. Whole-study context: Sites in the United States, Italy and Spain provided acute and convalescent COVID-19 samples.

The trim removed 6 bases at V and 2 bases at J, leaving 6 bases unmatched. Germline V gene data show CDR1 as LNHDA and CDR2 as SQIVND (reference sequence). This CDR3 contains 14 residues. The data were produced by immunoSEQ multiplex PCR, yet TCRdb's version contains in-frame clones alone and is incomplete. The sample has 60,000 to 75,000 clones; more than 80% are singletons. The origin of this receptor is a woman over 75 with active or convalescent COVID-19. The V call is TRBV19, the J call TRBJ2-7; 8 bases fit TRBD2. The material sequenced was peripheral blood. CDR3 amino acids: CASRFRGGTYEQYF. DNA of the CDR3: TGTGCCAGTAGGTTTCGCGGGGGGACCTACGAGCAGTACTTC.